Listed below are T cell receptor beta chains from one sample, sequenced in a study of OX40 agonist ivuxolimab in advanced cancers. Profiling relied on immunoSEQ multiplex PCR, and the TCRdb table lists in-frame clones only, not all of them. This table has tens of thousands of clones, about nine tenths appearing once. This sample comprised CD4+ or CD8+ T cells sorted from blood, obtained in a trial of the OX40 agonist ivuxolimab. Receptors were obtained from an adult with an advanced solid tumor such as melanoma, head and neck, liver or kidney cancer. CDR3s leave out the opening cysteine and the closing phenylalanine or tryptophan. The D gene is left open where the match is weak.

V: TRBV28; J: TRBJ2-3; D: .; CDR3: ASSFIVADTQY
V: TRBV19; J: TRBJ2-7; D: TRBD1; CDR3: ASSIGRGFIYEQY
V: TRBV29-1; J: TRBJ2-5; D: .; CDR3: SEQDPQGTQY
V: TRBV7-2; J: TRBJ2-7; D: TRBD1; CDR3: ASSLARQGAYEQY
V: TRBV28; J: TRBJ2-7; D: TRBD1; CDR3: ASSSDRGRYEQY
V: TRBV11-3; J: TRBJ1-2; D: .; CDR3: ASSQTSGKGYT
V: TRBV13; J: TRBJ2-1; D: TRBD2; CDR3: ASSSKAGGPFNEQF
V: TRBV27; J: TRBJ2-7; D: .; CDR3: ASSMASSYEQY
V: TRBV19; J: TRBJ2-6; D: .; CDR3: ASSIVLLGVSGANVLT
V: TRBV4-3; J: TRBJ2-1; D: .; CDR3: ASSQDRSPYNEQF
V: TRBV27; J: TRBJ2-1; D: .; CDR3: ASSRDSYNEQF
V: TRBV7-9; J: TRBJ2-7; D: TRBD2; CDR3: ASSSRETYEQY
V: TRBV18; J: TRBJ2-3; D: .; CDR3: ASSTNTDTQY
V: TRBV12-2; J: TRBJ2-2; D: .; CDR3: ASRPPNTGELF
V: TRBV19; J: TRBJ2-1; D: TRBD1; CDR3: ASSIGDRGNLVQF